These T cell receptor beta chains were read from a single sample in a study of control samples from healthy donors and cancer patients. Using immunoSEQ multiplex PCR, the repertoire was profiled, and TCRdb retains in-frame clones only, with some absent. The data hold more than 75,000 clones, with about 80% observed a single time. Sequenced: blood. The receptors come from a woman aged 25 to 39 in good health. Each CDR3 is given with its conserved first and last residue. Fields, in order: D gene, V gene, clone size, J gene, CDR3 protein, CDR3 DNA. A D gene is named only where the DNA matches it firmly. Clone size is given for some rows only: seen once, a few or many times, or a class if the clone is expanded.

>TRBD1|TRBV25-1|-|TRBJ2-5
CASSGTGGRQETQYF
TGTGCCAGCAGTGGGACAGGGGGCCGACAAGAGACCCAGTACTTC
>-|TRBV2|once|TRBJ2-7
CASDAGTGRYEQYF
TGTGCCAGCGACGCCGGAACAGGAAGGTACGAGCAGTACTTC
>-|TRBV29-1|-|TRBJ1-2
CSVLPPNYGYTF
TGCAGCGTCTTACCACCCAACTATGGCTACACCTTC
>-|TRBV18|-|TRBJ2-5
CASSPLGTSYQETQYF
TGTGCCAGCTCACCCCTCGGGACTTCGTACCAAGAGACCCAGTACTTC
>TRBD2|TRBV7-2|-|TRBJ2-3
CASRPDGGADTQYF
TGTGCCAGCAGGCCCGACGGGGGGGCAGATACGCAGTATTTT
>TRBD1|TRBV5-1|-|TRBJ2-3
CASSLRRGQGIGTDTQYF
TGCGCCAGCAGCTTGCGAAGAGGACAGGGGATAGGCACAGATACGCAGTATTTT
>TRBD2|TRBV6-4|-|TRBJ2-3
CASSASGGGTDTQYF
TGTGCCAGCAGTGCTAGCGGGGGGGGCACAGATACGCAGTATTTT
>-|TRBV9|-|TRBJ2-1
CASSPSLLNEQFF
TGTGCCAGCAGCCCCTCCCTTCTCAATGAGCAGTTCTTC
>TRBD2|TRBV5-1|-|TRBJ2-5
CASSFGAGEPEETQYF
TGCGCCAGCAGCTTCGGGGCGGGGGAGCCGGAAGAGACCCAGTACTTC
>-|TRBV30|-|TRBJ1-4
CAWSPLGRVNEKLFF
TGTGCCTGGAGTCCCTTAGGACGGGTTAATGAAAAACTGTTTTTT
>TRBD1|TRBV7-2|once|TRBJ2-1
CASSSTPDRVNEQFF
TGTGCCAGCAGCTCAACCCCGGACAGGGTAAATGAGCAGTTCTTC
>TRBD1|TRBV4-1|-|TRBJ2-1
CASSHSETGSTEQFF
TGCGCCAGCAGCCATAGTGAGACAGGGTCTACTGAGCAGTTCTTC
>-|TRBV5-6|many|TRBJ1-4
CASSLGSEKLFF
TGTGCCAGCAGCTTGGGTTCGGAAAAACTGTTTTTT
>-|TRBV21-1|-|TRBJ1-2
CASSRGGYTF
TGTGCCAGCAGCAGAGGAGGCTACACCTTC
>-|TRBV5-1|-|TRBJ2-7
CASSSSRSYEQYF
TGCGCCAGCAGCTCTTCCAGGTCCTACGAGCAGTACTTC
>-|TRBV5-5|-|TRBJ1-1
CASSLETGSWATEAFF
TGTGCCAGCAGCTTGGAGACAGGTTCTTGGGCCACTGAAGCTTTCTTT
>-|TRBV10-2|-|TRBJ1-2
CASSDGGGDGYTF
TGCGCCAGCAGTGACGGGGGAGGAGATGGCTACACCTTC
>TRBD1|TRBV2|-|TRBJ2-2
CASTTGYGELFF
TGTGCCAGCACGACAGGGTACGGGGAGCTGTTTTTT
>-|TRBV5-1|-|TRBJ2-3
CASSLAWGTDTQYF
TGCGCCAGCAGCTTGGCGTGGGGGACAGATACGCAGTATTTT
>-|TRBV19|-|TRBJ1-2
CASRDSLYGYTF
TGTGCCAGTAGGGACAGCCTCTATGGCTACACCTTC
>-|TRBV3-1/TRBV3-2|-|TRBJ1-2
CASSRDVRIGYGYTF
TGTGCCAGCAGCCGCGACGTCCGCATAGGGTATGGCTACACCTTC
>-|TRBV5-6|-|TRBJ1-4
CASSREGLRNEKLFF
TGTGCCAGCAGCCGGGAGGGACTGCGGAATGAAAAACTGTTTTTT
>-|TRBV6-5|few|TRBJ1-2
CASSYRTFYGYTF
TGTGCCAGCAGTTATAGAACGTTCTATGGCTACACCTTC
>-|TRBV14|-|TRBJ2-3
CASSRSWGASTDTQYF
TGTGCCAGCAGCCGTTCCTGGGGGGCCAGCACAGATACGCAGTATTTT
>-|TRBV5-6|-|TRBJ1-3
CASSLRGAAGNTIYF
TGTGCCAGCAGCTTGAGGGGCGCAGCTGGAAACACCATATATTTT
>-|TRBV28|-|TRBJ1-6
CASRGPYNSPLHF
TGTGCCAGCAGGGGCCCCTATAATTCACCCCTCCACTTT
>TRBD2|TRBV5-1|-|TRBJ2-5
CASSLGVLTSGAGTQYF
TGCGCCAGCAGCTTGGGGGTGCTGACTAGCGGCGCGGGGACCCAGTACTTC
>TRBD2|TRBV2|-|TRBJ2-7
CASSATLSGGHEQYF
TGTGCCAGCAGTGCGACTTTGTCGGGGGGGCACGAGCAGTACTTC
>-|TRBV7-2|-|TRBJ1-5
CASSLDSLQPQHF
TGTGCCAGCAGCTTAGACAGTCTGCAGCCCCAGCATTTT
>-|TRBV4-2|-|TRBJ1-1
CASSQDLRTLAFF
TGTGCCAGCAGCCAAGATCTTAGGACTTTGGCTTTCTTT
>TRBD1|TRBV10-3|few|TRBJ1-1
CAISSQQGTGEAFF
TGTGCCATCAGTTCCCAACAGGGGACCGGTGAAGCTTTCTTT
>TRBD2|TRBV5-1|-|TRBJ2-3
CASSLAGRGGRGDTQYF
TGCGCCAGCAGCTTGGCCGGGCGGGGGGGCCGTGGAGATACGCAGTATTTT
>-|TRBV18|few|TRBJ2-2
CASSPLGNTGELFF
TGTGCCAGCTCACCGTTGGGGAATACCGGGGAGCTGTTTTTT
>TRBD1|TRBV5-6|-|TRBJ2-2
CASSWGQVRLNTGELFF
TGTGCCAGCAGCTGGGGACAGGTCCGTCTGAACACCGGGGAGCTGTTTTTT
>-|TRBV4-2|-|TRBJ1-3
CASSTGYSGNTIYF
TGTGCCAGCAGTACAGGCTACTCTGGAAACACCATATATTTT
>TRBD2|TRBV6-2/TRBV6-3|-|TRBJ2-7
CASSYSKLAAYEQYF
TGTGCCAGCAGTTACTCGAAACTAGCGGCCTACGAGCAGTACTTC
>-|TRBV9|-|TRBJ2-1
CASSAHLNEQFF
TGTGCCAGCAGCGCCCATCTCAATGAGCAGTTCTTC
>TRBD1|TRBV5-6|-|TRBJ1-6
CASSLVRDSSYNSPLHF
TGTGCCAGCAGCTTGGTTAGGGACAGCTCCTATAATTCACCCCTCCACTTT
>-|TRBV11-2|few|TRBJ2-5
CASSLGGQETQYF
TGTGCCAGCAGCTTAGGGGGCCAAGAGACCCAGTACTTC
>TRBD1|TRBV19|-|TRBJ2-1
CASSKGQGVRNEQFF
TGTGCCAGTAGTAAGGGACAGGGGGTTCGGAATGAGCAGTTCTTC
>-|TRBV3-1/TRBV3-2|once|TRBJ1-6
CASMSTGIDRHLHF
TGTGCCAGCATGTCTACAGGCATAGACAGACACCTCCACTTT
>-|TRBV6-5|-|TRBJ1-5
CASLGGMGNQPQHF
TGTGCCAGTCTTGGGGGGATGGGCAATCAGCCCCAGCATTTT
>-|TRBV9|-|TRBJ1-2
CASSVMGNHGYTF
TGTGCCAGCAGCGTAATGGGTAACCATGGCTACACCTTC
>-|TRBV5-4|-|TRBJ2-5
CASSRRGLGGETQYF
TGTGCCAGCAGCCGCAGGGGCCTGGGGGGGGAGACCCAGTACTTC
>-|TRBV24-1|-|TRBJ2-2
CATSERANTGELFF
TGTGCCACCAGTGAACGGGCGAACACCGGGGAGCTGTTTTTT
>TRBD2|TRBV10-1|-|TRBJ2-3
CASSAGLAGESTDTQYF
TGCGCCAGCAGTGCAGGACTAGCGGGAGAGAGCACAGATACGCAGTATTTT
>-|TRBV20-1|-|TRBJ2-2
CSASAPGPVGELFF
TGCAGTGCTAGTGCCCCCGGGCCGGTCGGGGAGCTGTTTTTT
>TRBD2|TRBV2|-|TRBJ2-2
CASSPLGLAGTGELFF
TGTGCCAGCAGCCCTCTTGGGCTAGCGGGGACCGGGGAGCTGTTTTTT
>-|TRBV24-1|-|TRBJ1-2
CATSDSGKHYGYTF
TGTGCCACCAGTGACTCGGGGAAGCACTATGGCTACACCTTC
>TRBD1|TRBV7-2|-|TRBJ2-7
CASSPQGQGTYEQYF
TGTGCCAGCAGCCCCCAAGGACAGGGAACCTACGAGCAGTACTTC
>-|TRBV6-4|-|TRBJ2-1
CASSKDGFYNEQFF
TGTGCCAGCAGCAAGGACGGCTTCTACAATGAGCAGTTCTTC